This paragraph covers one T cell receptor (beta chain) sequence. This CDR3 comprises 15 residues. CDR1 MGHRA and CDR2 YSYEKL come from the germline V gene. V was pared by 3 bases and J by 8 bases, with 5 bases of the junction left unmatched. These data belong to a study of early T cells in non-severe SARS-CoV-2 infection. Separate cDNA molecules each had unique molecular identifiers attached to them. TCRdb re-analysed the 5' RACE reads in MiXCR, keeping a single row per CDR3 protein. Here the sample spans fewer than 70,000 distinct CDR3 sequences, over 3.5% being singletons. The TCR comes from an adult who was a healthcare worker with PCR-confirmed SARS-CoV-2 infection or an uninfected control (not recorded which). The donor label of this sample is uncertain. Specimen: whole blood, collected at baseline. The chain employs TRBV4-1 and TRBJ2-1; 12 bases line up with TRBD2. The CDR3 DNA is TGCGCCAGCAGCCAGCTAGCGGGGGGGTTAGATGAGCAGTTCTTC. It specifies CASSQLAGGLDEQFF.